This T cell receptor beta chain was observed in a study of cytomegalovirus exposure and HLA in healthy donors. The PCR had 60 Vbeta and 13 Jbeta primers. The protocol was immunoSEQ multiplex PCR, while the TCRdb copy is restricted to in-frame clones and leaves out a portion. The repertoire holds 75,000 to 100,000 clones, with around 80% as singletons. Germline-derived CDR1 and CDR2 are SGHRS and YFSETQ. Trimming took 4 bases from V and 2 from J; bases not matched to a gene: 6. This CDR3 has 15 residues. The sequencing input was PBMCs. The receptor comes from a man aged 30 to 45 in good health and CMV-seronegative. J is TRBJ1-2 and V is TRBV5-1; TRBD1 matches at 9 bases. The CDR3 DNA reads TGCGCCAGCAGCAAGGGACAGGGATCCAACTATGGCTACACCTTC. Translating it yields CASSKGQGSNYGYTF.